A single sample is the source of the 13 T cell receptor beta chains below, sequenced in a study of blood T cell repertoires in COVID-19 (dated by TCRdb to 2020 to 2022). The library was prepared using the immunoSEQ multiplex PCR assay. TCRdb provides this immuneACCESS table in a form limited to in-frame rearrangements. Some clones are lacking; in checked studies, under half of them reflect an unresolved V gene, and why the rest are absent is not known. A total of about 320,000 clones appear in this sample, about 90% of them only once. The ten largest make up around 10% of the sample. Sequencing used peripheral blood. The receptors come from a woman aged 25-40 years with COVID-19, enrolled during active disease.

This clone occurred once. J is TRBJ1-2 and V is TRBV13, with D perhaps TRBD1 (6 bases). Germline assignment: CDR1 PRHDT and CDR2 FYEKMQ (reference sequence). The CDR3 is 13 residues long. Trimming shortened V by 5 bases and J by 6 bases, and 13 bases separated the two germline ends. CDR3 sequence (DNA): TGTGCCAGCAGCCAGGACAGCGAGGATGGCTACACCTTC. Translating gives CASSQDSEDGYTF.

This clone was seen a handful of times. This chain links TRBV4-2 with TRBJ1-6; 10 bases match TRBD1. Trimming took 7 bases from V and 5 from J; bases not matched to a gene: 8. Germline CDR1 and CDR2: LGHNA and YNFKEQ. This CDR3 has 16 residues. The CDR3 loop reads CASTRGTGANNSPLHF. The CDR3 DNA is TGTGCCAGCACACGGGGGACAGGGGCTAATAATTCACCCCTCCACTTT.

The J gene is TRBJ1-2, the V gene TRBV29-1; TRBD1 agrees at 8 bases. The CDR3 spans 15 residues. Germline lookup yields CDR1 SQVTM and CDR2 ANQGSEA. J gave up 5 bases and V 4 bases, and 12 bases lay outside the gene matches. The CDR3 loop is CSVVPTGVNPYGYTF. Here the CDR3 DNA reads TGCAGCGTTGTCCCGACAGGGGTGAATCCTTATGGCTACACCTTC.

V usage is TRBV28 and J usage is TRBJ1-5; D perhaps matches TRBD1 (6 bases). V shed 3 bases and J shed 2 bases, with 20 bases lying between them. The CDR3 is 18 residues long. Germline-derived CDR1 and CDR2 are MDHEN and SYDVKM. DNA of the CDR3: TGTGCCAGCAGTTTTTTAAGGGGGGGGGATTTCGGCAATCAGCCCCAGCATTTT. The encoded protein is CASSFLRGGDFGNQPQHF.

This chain links TRBV6-1 with TRBJ2-1; a possible D gene is TRBD2 (6 bases). The germline V gene has CDR1 MNHNS and CDR2 SASEGT. The germline V and J ends were trimmed by 0 bases and 15 bases, with 21 bases remaining between them. The CDR3 contains 15 residues. In DNA form, the CDR3 reads TGTGCCAGCAGTGAAGCGCATGGGGGGACGGGCTTCTGGTTCTTC. It specifies CASSEAHGGTGFWFF.

The chain combines TRBV19 with TRBJ2-1, with D uncertain. The germline V gene encodes CDR1 LNHDA and CDR2 SQIVND (reference sequence). V lost 1 base, J lost 7 bases, and 5 bases lay in between. The CDR3 has 12 residues. The CDR3 sequence: CASSIAQNEQFF. DNA of the CDR3: TGTGCCAGTAGTATAGCACAGAATGAGCAGTTCTTC.

The rearrangement joins TRBV6-5 to TRBJ2-5; D is uncertain. V gave up 8 bases and J gave up 7 bases, with 11 bases separating them. Looked up from germline, CDR1 is MNHEY and CDR2 is SVGAGI. This CDR3 contains 11 residues. The CDR3 DNA reads TGTGCCAGCTCAACCTCGGGGACCCAGTACTTC. Translating gives CASSTSGTQYF.

CDR3 amino acids: CASSPDLPDRGFETQYF. CDR3 in DNA: TGTGCCAGCTCACCGGATCTCCCGGACAGGGGTTTCGAGACCCAGTACTTC. V usage is TRBV18 and J usage is TRBJ2-5, with 9 bases that match TRBD1. Per germline, CDR1 KGHSH and CDR2 LQKENI. This CDR3 contains 17 residues. V was clipped by 3 bases and J by 5 bases; unmatched bases: 13.

On this clone: The sample holds other DNA sequences that translate to the same CDR3. The rearrangement uses TRBV2 and TRBJ2-7; unclear D gene. The CDR3 totals 13 residues. V was clipped by 1 base and J by 0 bases, with 4 bases between them. Germline CDR1 and CDR2: SNHLY and FYNNEI. CDR3 DNA: TGTGCCAGCAGTGAAGGAGTCTCCTACGAGCAGTACTTC. Translation gives CASSEGVSYEQYF.

This sequence joins TRBV10-3 and TRBJ1-6; maybe TRBD1 (5 bases). Germline V gene lookup returns CDR1 ENHRY and CDR2 SYGVKD. Deletions cut 3 bases from V and 4 bases from J, with 19 bases between. CDR3 length: 18 residues. This chain's CDR3 is CAISDWLPEGLYNSPLHF. CDR3 DNA sequence: TGTGCCATCAGTGATTGGTTGCCTGAGGGACTATATAATTCACCCCTCCACTTT.

This chain connects TRBV5-4 to TRBJ1-1; tentative D call: TRBD1 (6 bases). Germline V lookup: CDR1 SGHNT, CDR2 YYREEE (reference sequence). Trimming took off 0 bases at V and 7 bases at J, with 19 bases between the two ends. This CDR3 is 16 amino acids long. The CDR3: CASSLVGMVGAGEAFF. The CDR3 bases are TGTGCCAGCAGCTTGGTGGGGATGGTGGGGGCGGGTGAAGCTTTCTTT.

The gene calls are TRBV24-1 and TRBJ1-6; D may be TRBD1 (5 bases). CDR3 length: 16 residues. Trimming shortened V by 0 bases and J by 6 bases, and 11 bases separated the two germline ends. CDR1 KGHDR and CDR2 SFDVKD come from the germline V gene. Here the CDR3 DNA reads TGTGCCACCAGTGATTTGAAGGGGAAGCGTAATTCACCCCTCCACTTT. This gives the protein CATSDLKGKRNSPLHF.

The V and J genes are TRBV9 and TRBJ2-7, with no clear D. V was trimmed by 0 bases and J by 2 bases, leaving 6 bases between them. This CDR3 has 13 residues. Germline loops: CDR1 SGDLS, CDR2 YYNGEE. Here the CDR3 DNA reads TGTGCCAGCAGCGTAGCTACAGCCTACGAGCAGTACTTC. Protein product: CASSVATAYEQYF.